The 6 T cell receptor beta chains given below trace back to one sample, sequenced in a study of graft-versus-host responses after intestinal transplantation. Only in-frame clones appear in the TCRdb table, and some are missing; sequencing was by immunoSEQ multiplex PCR. The sample consists of some 85,000 clones, about nine tenths of them appearing once. Their antigen targets remain unknown. The source was unstimulated CD8+ T cells sorted from spleen or lymph node cells, collected before transplant. Receptor source: a human donor who was the organ donor for an intestinal transplant.

This chain uses TRBV6-6 with TRBJ1-2; 8 bases line up with TRBD1. Per germline, CDR1 MNHNY and CDR2 SVGAGI (reference sequence). V dropped 5 bases and J dropped 0; count of bases not matched to a gene: 5. There are 15 residues in the CDR3. CDR3: CASSHQQGANYGYTF. The CDR3 DNA is TGTGCCAGCAGTCACCAACAGGGGGCTAACTATGGCTACACCTTC.

The chain couples TRBV7-6 to TRBJ2-3, with D perhaps TRBD1 (5 bases). This CDR3 has 15 residues. CDR1 and CDR2 from the germline V gene are SGHVS and FNYEAQ. V lost 5 bases and J 6 bases, leaving 18 bases between the germline ends. The CDR3 reads CASSQEGVPFDTQYF. For the CDR3, the DNA is TGTGCCAGCAGCCAAGAAGGGGTACCATTTGATACGCAGTATTTT.

The genes are TRBV4-1 and TRBJ2-2; TRBD2 aligns across 7 bases. Germline V gives CDR1 MGHRA, CDR2 YSYEKL. Trimming cost V 4 bases and J 0 bases; bases outside gene matches: 5. The CDR3 covers 16 residues. CDR3: CASSLSGLANTGELFF. In DNA form, the CDR3 reads TGCGCCAGCAGCCTTAGCGGGTTAGCGAACACCGGGGAGCTGTTTTTT.

The chain uses TRBV7-6 and TRBJ1-1; a possible D gene is TRBD1 (6 bases). The CDR3 has 15 residues. Germline V gene data show CDR1 as SGHVS and CDR2 as FNYEAQ. Trimming pared 2 bases from V and 1 base from J, leaving 11 bases between. For the CDR3, the DNA is TGTGCCAGCAGCTTAAGTAAGGGGGGGAACACTGAAGCTTTCTTT. As protein: CASSLSKGGNTEAFF.

This chain uses TRBV30 with TRBJ2-7, with 8 bases identical to TRBD1. The CDR3 loop spans 14 amino acids. Losses at the gene ends were 4 bases for V and 3 bases for J; bases not matched to a gene: 8. The germline CDR1 and CDR2 sequences are GTSNPN and SVGIG (reference sequence). CDR3 residues: CAWNPPGGGYEQYF. The DNA of the CDR3 is TGTGCCTGGAACCCCCCAGGGGGCGGCTACGAGCAGTACTTC.

The gene calls are TRBV5-6 and TRBJ1-4; D is possibly TRBD1 (6 bases). CDR3 length: 14 amino acids. V lost 0 bases, J lost 4 bases, and 7 bases lay in between. CDR1 is SGHDT, CDR2 YYEEEE, per germline. CDR3 in DNA: TGTGCCAGCAGCTTGGGAGGGGGTAATGAAAAACTGTTTTTT. Translated, it gives CASSLGGGNEKLFF.